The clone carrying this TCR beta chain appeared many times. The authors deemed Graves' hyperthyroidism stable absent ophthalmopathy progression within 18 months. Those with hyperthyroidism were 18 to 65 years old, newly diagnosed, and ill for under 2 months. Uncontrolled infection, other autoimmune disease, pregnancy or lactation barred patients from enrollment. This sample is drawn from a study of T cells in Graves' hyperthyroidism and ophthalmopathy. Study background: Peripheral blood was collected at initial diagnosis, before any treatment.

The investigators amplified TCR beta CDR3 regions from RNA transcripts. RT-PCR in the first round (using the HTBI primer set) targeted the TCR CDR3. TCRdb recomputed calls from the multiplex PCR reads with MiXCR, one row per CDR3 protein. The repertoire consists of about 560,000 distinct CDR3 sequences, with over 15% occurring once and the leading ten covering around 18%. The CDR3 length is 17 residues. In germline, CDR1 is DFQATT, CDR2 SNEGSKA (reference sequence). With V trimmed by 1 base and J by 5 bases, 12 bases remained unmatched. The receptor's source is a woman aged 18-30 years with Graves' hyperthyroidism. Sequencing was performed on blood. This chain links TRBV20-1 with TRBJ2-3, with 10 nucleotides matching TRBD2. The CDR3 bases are TGCAGTGCTAGAGTAGGTCTGTCTAGCGGGAGTTTAGATACGCAGTATTTT. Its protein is CSARVGLSSGSLDTQYF.